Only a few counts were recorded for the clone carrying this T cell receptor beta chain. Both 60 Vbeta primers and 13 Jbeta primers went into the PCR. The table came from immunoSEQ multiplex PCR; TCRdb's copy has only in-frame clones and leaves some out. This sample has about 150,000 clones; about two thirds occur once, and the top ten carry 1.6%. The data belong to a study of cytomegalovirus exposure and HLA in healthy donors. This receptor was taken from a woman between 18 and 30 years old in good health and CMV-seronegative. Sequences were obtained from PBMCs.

In DNA form, the CDR3 reads TGTGCCAGCAGTCTCGGACAGCGCGGCTACACCTTC. The encoded protein is CASSLGQRGYTF. The chain links TRBV28 to TRBJ1-2; tentatively, D is TRBD1 (6 bases). The CDR3 consists of 12 residues. Deletions cut 5 bases from V and 8 bases from J, with 12 bases between. The germline V gene encodes CDR1 MDHEN and CDR2 SYDVKM.